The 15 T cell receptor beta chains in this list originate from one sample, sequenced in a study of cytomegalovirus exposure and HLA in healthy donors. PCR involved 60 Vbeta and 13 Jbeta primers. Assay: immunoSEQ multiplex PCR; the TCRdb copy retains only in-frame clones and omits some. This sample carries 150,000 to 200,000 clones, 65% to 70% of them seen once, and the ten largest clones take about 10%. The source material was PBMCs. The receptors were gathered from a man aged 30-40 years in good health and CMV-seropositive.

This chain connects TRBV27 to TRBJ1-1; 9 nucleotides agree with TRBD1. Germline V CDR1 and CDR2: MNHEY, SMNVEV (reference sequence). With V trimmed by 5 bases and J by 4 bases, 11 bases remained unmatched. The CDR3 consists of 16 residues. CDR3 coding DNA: TGTGCCAGCAGTCTCCAGATACAGGGGGCCAGCACTGAAGCTTTCTTT. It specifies CASSLQIQGASTEAFF.

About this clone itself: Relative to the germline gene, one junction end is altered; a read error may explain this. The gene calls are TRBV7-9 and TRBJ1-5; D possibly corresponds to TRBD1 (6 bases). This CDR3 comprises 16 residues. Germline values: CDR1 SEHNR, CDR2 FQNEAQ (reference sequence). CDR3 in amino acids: CSSSSGQLSSNQPQHF. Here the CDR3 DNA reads TGTTCCAGCAGCTCCGGACAGCTTAGTAGCAATCAGCCCCAGCATTTT.

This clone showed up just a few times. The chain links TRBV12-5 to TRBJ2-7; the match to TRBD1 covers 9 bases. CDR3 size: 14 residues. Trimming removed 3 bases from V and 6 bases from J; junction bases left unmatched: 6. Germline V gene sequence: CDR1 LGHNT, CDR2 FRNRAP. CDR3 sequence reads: CASGFNRGPGEQYF. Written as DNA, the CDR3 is TGTGCTAGTGGTTTTAACAGGGGGCCGGGCGAGCAGTACTTC.

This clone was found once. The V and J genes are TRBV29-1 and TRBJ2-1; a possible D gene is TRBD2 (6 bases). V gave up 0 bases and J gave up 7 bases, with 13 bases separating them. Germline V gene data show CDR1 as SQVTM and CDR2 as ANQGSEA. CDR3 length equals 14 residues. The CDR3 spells CSVEEGFGGNEQFF. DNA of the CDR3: TGCAGCGTTGAAGAGGGATTCGGGGGTAATGAGCAGTTCTTC.

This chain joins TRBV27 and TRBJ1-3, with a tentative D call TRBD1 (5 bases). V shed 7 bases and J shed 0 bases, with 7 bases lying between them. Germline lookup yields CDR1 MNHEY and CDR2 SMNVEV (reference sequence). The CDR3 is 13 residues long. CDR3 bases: TGTGCCAGCAAGGGGAACTCTGGAAACACCATATATTTT. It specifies CASKGNSGNTIYF.

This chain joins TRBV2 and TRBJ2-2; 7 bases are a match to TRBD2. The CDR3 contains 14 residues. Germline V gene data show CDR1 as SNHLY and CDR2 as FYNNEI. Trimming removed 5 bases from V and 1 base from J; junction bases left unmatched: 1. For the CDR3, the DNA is TGTGCCAGCAGTTCTAGCGGGAACACCGGGGAGCTGTTTTTT. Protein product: CASSSSGNTGELFF. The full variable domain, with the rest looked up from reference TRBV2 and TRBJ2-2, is EPEVTQTPSHQVTQMGQEVILRCVPISNHLYFYWYRQILGQKVEFLVSFYNNEISEKSEIFDDQFSVERPDGSNFTLKIRSTKLEDSAMYFCASSSSGNTGELFFGEGSRLTVL.

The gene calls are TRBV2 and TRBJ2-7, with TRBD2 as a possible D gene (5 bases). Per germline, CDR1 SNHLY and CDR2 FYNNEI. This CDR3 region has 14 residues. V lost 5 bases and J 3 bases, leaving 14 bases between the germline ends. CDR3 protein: CASSSRLDFYEQYF. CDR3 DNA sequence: TGTGCCAGCAGTTCTCGGCTGGACTTCTACGAGCAGTACTTC.

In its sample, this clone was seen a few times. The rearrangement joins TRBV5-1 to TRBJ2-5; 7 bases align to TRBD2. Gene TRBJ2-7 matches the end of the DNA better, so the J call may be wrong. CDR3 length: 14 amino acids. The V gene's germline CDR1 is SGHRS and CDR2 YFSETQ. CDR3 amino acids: CASSLALAAYEQYF. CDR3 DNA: TGCGCCAGCAGCTTGGCTCTAGCGGCCTACGAGCAGTACTTC.

The CDR3 coding sequence is TGTGCCAGCTGGGGCCCAGAGAACACTGAAGCTTTCTTT. Residues: CASWGPENTEAFF. The rearrangement links TRBV6-5 to TRBJ1-1; TRBD1 is a possible D gene (5 bases). This CDR3 contains 13 residues. The V end was cut by 8 bases, the J end by 1 base, with 11 bases between. CDR1 and CDR2 (germline): MNHEY, SVGAGI.

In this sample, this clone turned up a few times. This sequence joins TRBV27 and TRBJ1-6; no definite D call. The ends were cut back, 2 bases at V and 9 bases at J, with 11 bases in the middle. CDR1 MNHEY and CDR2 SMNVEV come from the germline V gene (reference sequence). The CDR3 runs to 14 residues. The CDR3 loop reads CASSLKAGSSPLHF. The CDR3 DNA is TGTGCCAGCAGTTTAAAAGCCGGTTCTTCACCCCTCCACTTT.

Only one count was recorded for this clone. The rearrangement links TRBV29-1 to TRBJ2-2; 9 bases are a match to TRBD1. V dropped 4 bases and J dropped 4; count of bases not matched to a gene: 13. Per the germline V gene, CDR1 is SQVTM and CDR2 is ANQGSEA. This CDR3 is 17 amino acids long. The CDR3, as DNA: TGCAGCGTTGGACAGGGGGAAGAGAGGGGTATCACCGGGGAGCTGTTTTTT. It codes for CSVGQGEERGITGELFF.

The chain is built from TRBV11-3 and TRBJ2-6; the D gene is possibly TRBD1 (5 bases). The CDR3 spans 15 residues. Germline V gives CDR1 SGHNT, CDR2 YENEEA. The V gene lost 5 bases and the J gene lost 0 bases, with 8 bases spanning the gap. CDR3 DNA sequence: TGTGCCAGCAGCGACAGAAGCTCTGGGGCCAACGTCCTGACTTTC. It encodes CASSDRSSGANVLTF. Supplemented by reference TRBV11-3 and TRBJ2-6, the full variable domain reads EAGVVQSPRYKIIEKKQPVAFWCNPISGHNTLYWYLQNLGQGPELLIRYENEEAVDDSQLPKDRFSAERLKGVDSTLKIQPAELGDSAVYLCASSDRSSGANVLTFGAGSRLTVL.

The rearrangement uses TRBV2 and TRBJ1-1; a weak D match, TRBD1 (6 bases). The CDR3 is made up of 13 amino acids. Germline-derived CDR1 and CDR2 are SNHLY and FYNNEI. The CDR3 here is CAIDQGMRTEAFF. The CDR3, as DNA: TGTGCGATCGACCAGGGGATGAGGACTGAAGCTTTCTTT.

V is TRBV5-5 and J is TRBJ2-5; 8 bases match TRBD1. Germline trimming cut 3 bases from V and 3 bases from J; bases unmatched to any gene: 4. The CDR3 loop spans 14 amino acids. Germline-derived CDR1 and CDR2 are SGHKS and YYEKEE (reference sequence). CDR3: CASSSQTGEETQYF. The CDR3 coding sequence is TGTGCCAGCAGCTCACAGACAGGGGAAGAGACCCAGTACTTC.

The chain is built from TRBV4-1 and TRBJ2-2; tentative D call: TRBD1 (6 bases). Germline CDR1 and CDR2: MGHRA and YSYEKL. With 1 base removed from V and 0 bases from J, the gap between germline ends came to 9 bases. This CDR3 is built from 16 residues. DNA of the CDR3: TGCGCCAGCAGCCAAGTTACAGGGACGAACACCGGGGAGCTGTTTTTT. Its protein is CASSQVTGTNTGELFF.